Sequencing of this T cell receptor (beta chain) was carried out in a study of CD8 T cells in Susac syndrome (dated by TCRdb to the late 2010s). Looking at the study overall: Among the Susac syndrome patients who were sequenced, clinically active disease was present in over 5 and clinical remission was observed in eight. Susac syndrome patients were therapy-naive, on corticosteroids (some also receiving IVIg), or on IVIg alone at blood withdrawal. Repertoire sequencing was used to test whether CD8+ T cell activation and differentiation in Susac syndrome was antigen driven. Overall results and qualifications from the work: In the CD4+ T cell repertoire of Susac syndrome patients, clonal expansion was not detected. The number of individuals in the TCR sequencing and HLA analysis was recognized as being relatively small.

High-throughput TCR beta sequencing profiled peripheral blood CD8+ and CD4+ T cells from healthy donors, Susac syndrome patients and multiple sclerosis patients. The Susac syndrome patients fulfilled recently defined diagnostic criteria for either definite or probable disease. Bulk CD8+ and CD4+ T cells were purified by magnetic negative isolation, whereas CD8+ TEMRA cells were enriched by FACS. Blood was drawn into EDTA tubes, processed within 24 hours, and PBMCs were isolated by density gradient centrifugation. PBMCs intended for TCR sequencing were frozen in liquid nitrogen and were later thawed in a 37 degrees C water bath. A purity of at least 90% was achieved for sorted or isolated CD4+, CD8+ and CD8+ TEMRA cells. For this clonotype: Its antigen specificity is not known. No base-level quality is on record; no much larger clone is a single base apart.

The CDR3 runs 15 amino acids, cysteine and phenylalanine included. Kept here is only the CDR3 DNA, which spans 45 bases and is read in frame from base 1. V is pruned by 5 bases and J by 8 bases, leaving 8 bases of the junction without a gene match. The germline V gene (reference sequence) provides CDR1 SEHNR and CDR2 FQNEAQ. RNA was extracted using the RNeasy kit, and about 0.5 to 1 ug of the RNA was reverse transcribed with random hexamers. TCR beta CDR3 regions were amplified with the immunoSEQ multiplex PCR assay covering 54 Vbeta and 13 Jbeta segments. To correct PCR amplification bias, a synthetic template baseline was used for both primer optimization and computational correction. The published analysis was carried out like this. Reads were assigned to V, D and J genes according to IMGT and analyzed in immunoSEQ Analyzer, with only productive sequences retained. Clonality was calculated as one minus the Shannon entropy normalized by log2 of the number of productive unique sequences. For each patient and control, public and private clones were evaluated within the 100 most prevalent clones. A clone was defined as Susac-specific if it was absent from the healthy and MS cohorts, from approximately 980 published viral clones and from other ImmuneACCESS disease sequences. TCRdb reanalyzed the raw reads on its own, using fastp at Q25 for trimming and MiXCR for clone calling, and kept in-frame beta chains. When rows share a CDR3 protein, they turn into one entry using the most common DNA and genes. The V and J calls reflect TCRdb's pipeline rather than the authors' work. This sample has under 250,000 distinct CDR3 sequences in its table, and about 94% of those were observed once. The ten top clones hold about 0.15% of the sample.

The clonotype originates from a human donor with Susac syndrome. The chain is made from TRBV7-9 and TRBJ1-4; TRBD1 agrees with 10 junctional bases. Sequencing input: CD4+ T cells from PBMCs. The DNA sequence is given as TGTGCCAGCAGCCCGTGGACAGGGGGTTACGAAAAACTGTTTTTT. Its amino acids are CASSPWTGGYEKLFF.